These 6 T cell receptor beta chains came from one sample sequenced in a study of shared clonotypes between healthy human individuals. Selected positively for CCR7 and CD45RO-negative, naive CD8 cells excluded terminally differentiated effector memory CD45RA+ cells. TCRdb's table, derived via immunoSEQ multiplex PCR, lists solely in-frame clones and lacks some. The repertoire holds hundreds of thousands of clones, over 90% seen once, with 24% in the top ten. Sequences were obtained from naive CD8+ T cells sorted from blood. The receptors were gathered from a man under 40 in good health.

The V call is TRBV29-1, the J call TRBJ1-1, with TRBD1 identical over 8 bases. V was pared by 8 bases and J by 1 base, with 6 bases of the junction left unmatched. Germline V gene lookup returns CDR1 SQVTM and CDR2 ANQGSEA. The CDR3 sequence is 13 residues long. The CDR3 nucleotides are TGCAGCCTAATGACAGGGGCGAACACTGAAGCTTTCTTT. It translates to CSLMTGANTEAFF.

This clone was seen more than once but under ten times. The V gene is TRBV11-2, the J gene TRBJ2-3; possible D gene TRBD2, 6 bases. This CDR3 has 17 amino acids. Per germline, CDR1 SGHAT and CDR2 FQNNGV. Between the trimmed V and J ends, which lost 0 bases and 1 base, there was a span of 14 bases. This chain's CDR3 is CASSLDSVPGGTDTQYF. CDR3 DNA sequence: TGTGCCAGCAGCTTAGATTCGGTTCCGGGGGGCACAGATACGCAGTATTTT.

This sequence joins TRBV6-6 and TRBJ2-7; D is perhaps TRBD2 (5 bases). This CDR3 spans 11 amino acids. The germline gives CDR1 MNHNY, CDR2 SVGAGI (reference sequence). Trimming stripped 11 bases from V and 3 bases from J, with 11 bases between. The CDR3 region is CAAGKYYEQYF. The CDR3 bases are TGTGCCGCCGGGAAGTACTACGAGCAGTACTTC.

The chain employs TRBV7-9 and TRBJ2-2; a weak D match, TRBD1 (6 bases). V lost 5 bases and J 3 bases, leaving 13 bases between the germline ends. Germline assignment: CDR1 SEHNR and CDR2 FQNEAQ (reference sequence). The CDR3 extends over 15 amino acids. The CDR3 nucleotides are TGTGCCAGCAGCCCAGGGGTTAGTTACACCGGGGAGCTGTTTTTT. This sequence encodes CASSPGVSYTGELFF.

With respect to this clone: This same CDR3 is encoded by further DNA sequences in the sample. The rearrangement joins TRBV11-2 to TRBJ2-7; D is unclear. CDR1 is SGHAT and CDR2 is FQNNGV in the germline V gene. Deletions cut 1 base from V and 3 bases from J, with 7 bases between. The CDR3 length is 13 residues. The CDR3 nucleotides are TGTGCCAGCAGCTTAGGCTTAGGCTACGAGCAGTACTTC. Its protein is CASSLGLGYEQYF.

In nucleotides, the CDR3 is TGTGCCAGCTGCCCGGCGGGAGGGCCAACCTACGAGCAGTACTTC. Amino acids: CASCPAGGPTYEQYF. The rearrangement links TRBV2 to TRBJ2-7; 9 bases align to TRBD2. The ends lost 8 bases at V and 2 bases at J; junction bases unmatched: 10. Per the germline V gene, CDR1 is SNHLY and CDR2 is FYNNEI. CDR3 size: 15 residues.